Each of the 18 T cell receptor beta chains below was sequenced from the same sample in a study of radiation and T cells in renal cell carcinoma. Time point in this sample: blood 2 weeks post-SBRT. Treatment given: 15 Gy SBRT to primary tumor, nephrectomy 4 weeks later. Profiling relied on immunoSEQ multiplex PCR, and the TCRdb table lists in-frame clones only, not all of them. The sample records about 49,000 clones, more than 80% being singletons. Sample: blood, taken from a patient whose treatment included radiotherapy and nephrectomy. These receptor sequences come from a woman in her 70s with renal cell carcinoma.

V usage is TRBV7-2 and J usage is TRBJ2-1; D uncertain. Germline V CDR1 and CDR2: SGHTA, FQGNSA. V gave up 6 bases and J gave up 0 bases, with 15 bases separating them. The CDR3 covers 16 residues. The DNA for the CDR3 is TGTGCCAGCAGTGAGGCCCCGGTAGGCTCCTACAATGAGCAGTTCTTC. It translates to CASSEAPVGSYNEQFF.

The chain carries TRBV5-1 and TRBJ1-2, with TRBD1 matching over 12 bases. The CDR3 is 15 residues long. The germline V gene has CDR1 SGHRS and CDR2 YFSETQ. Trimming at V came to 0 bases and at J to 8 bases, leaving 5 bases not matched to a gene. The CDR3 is CASSLGDRGRDGYTF. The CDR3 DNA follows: TGCGCCAGCAGCTTGGGGGACAGGGGGCGAGACGGCTACACCTTC.

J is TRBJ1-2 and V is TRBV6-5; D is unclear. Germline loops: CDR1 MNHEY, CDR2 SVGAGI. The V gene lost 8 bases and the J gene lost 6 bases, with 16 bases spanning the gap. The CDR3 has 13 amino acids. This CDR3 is CASVNRGIDGYTF. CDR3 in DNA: TGTGCCAGCGTAAACCGGGGTATCGATGGCTACACCTTC.

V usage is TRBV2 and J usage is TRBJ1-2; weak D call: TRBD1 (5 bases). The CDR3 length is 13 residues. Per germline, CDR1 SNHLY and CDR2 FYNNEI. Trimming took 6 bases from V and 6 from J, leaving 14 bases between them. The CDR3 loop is CASRGGPSHGYTF. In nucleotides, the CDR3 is TGTGCCAGCAGGGGGGGACCGTCGCATGGCTACACCTTC.

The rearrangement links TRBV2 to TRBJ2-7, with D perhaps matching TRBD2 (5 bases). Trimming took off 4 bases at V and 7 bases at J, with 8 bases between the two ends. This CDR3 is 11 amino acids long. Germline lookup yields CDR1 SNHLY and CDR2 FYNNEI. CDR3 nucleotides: TGTGCCAGCAGTGTAAGGAGGGAGCAGTACTTC. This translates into CASSVRREQYF.

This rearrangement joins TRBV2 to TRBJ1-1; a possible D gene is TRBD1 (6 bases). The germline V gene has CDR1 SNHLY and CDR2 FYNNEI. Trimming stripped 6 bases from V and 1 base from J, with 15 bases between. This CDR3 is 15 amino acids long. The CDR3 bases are TGTGCCAGCAGCGTAACGACAGGCGCGAACACTGAAGCTTTCTTT. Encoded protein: CASSVTTGANTEAFF.

CDR3 protein: CASSVVDSPLHF. The DNA of the CDR3 is TGTGCTTCGTCGGTGGTGGATTCACCCCTCCACTTT. The rearrangement links TRBV5-6 to TRBJ1-6; D is unclear. This CDR3 has 12 residues. Germline V lookup: CDR1 SGHDT, CDR2 YYEEEE.

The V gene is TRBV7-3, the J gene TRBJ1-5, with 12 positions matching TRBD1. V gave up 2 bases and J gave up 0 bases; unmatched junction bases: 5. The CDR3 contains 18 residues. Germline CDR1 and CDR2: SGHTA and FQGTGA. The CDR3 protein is CASSLLGTGGYSNQPQHF. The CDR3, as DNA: TGTGCCAGCAGCTTATTAGGGACAGGGGGCTATAGCAATCAGCCCCAGCATTTT.

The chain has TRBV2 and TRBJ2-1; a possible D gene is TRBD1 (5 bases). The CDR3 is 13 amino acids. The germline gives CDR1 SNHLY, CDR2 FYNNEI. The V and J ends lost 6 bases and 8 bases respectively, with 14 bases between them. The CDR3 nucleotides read TGTGCCAGCAGCCCCAATGGCAGGGATGAGCAGTTCTTC. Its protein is CASSPNGRDEQFF.

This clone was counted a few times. CDR3 region: CASSFTNTEAFF. CDR3 bases: TGTGCCAGCAGCTTTACGAACACTGAAGCTTTCTTT. The chain combines TRBV5-4 with TRBJ1-1, with D unclear. The CDR3 is 12 residues long. Trimming removed 2 bases at V and 1 base at J, with 3 bases between. Looked up from germline, CDR1 is SGHNT and CDR2 is YYREEE (reference sequence).

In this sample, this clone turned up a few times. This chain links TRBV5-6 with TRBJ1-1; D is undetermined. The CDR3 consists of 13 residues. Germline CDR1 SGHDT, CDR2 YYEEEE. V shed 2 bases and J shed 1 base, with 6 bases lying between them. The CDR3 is CASSFGPNTEAFF. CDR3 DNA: TGTGCCAGCAGCTTTGGCCCGAACACTGAAGCTTTCTTT.

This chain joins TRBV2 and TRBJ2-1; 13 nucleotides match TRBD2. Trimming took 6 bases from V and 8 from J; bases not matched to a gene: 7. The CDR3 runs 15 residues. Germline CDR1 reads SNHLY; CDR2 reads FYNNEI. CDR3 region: CASSRLAGGTDEQFF. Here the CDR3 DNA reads TGTGCCAGCAGCCGACTAGCGGGGGGCACCGATGAGCAGTTCTTC.

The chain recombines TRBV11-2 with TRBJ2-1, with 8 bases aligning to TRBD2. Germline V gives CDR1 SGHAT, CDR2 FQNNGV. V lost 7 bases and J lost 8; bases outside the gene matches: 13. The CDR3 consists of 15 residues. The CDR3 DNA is TGTGCCAGCACCGAGGGACTAGAAGATTACTATGAGCAGTTCTTC. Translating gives CASTEGLEDYYEQFF.

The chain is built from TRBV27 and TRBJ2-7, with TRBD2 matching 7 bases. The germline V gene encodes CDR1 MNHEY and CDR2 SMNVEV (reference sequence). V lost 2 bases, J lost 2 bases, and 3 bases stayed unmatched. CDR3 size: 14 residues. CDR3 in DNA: TGTGCCAGCAGTTTAGGGGGGGGTCCCTACGAGCAGTACTTC. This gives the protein CASSLGGGPYEQYF.

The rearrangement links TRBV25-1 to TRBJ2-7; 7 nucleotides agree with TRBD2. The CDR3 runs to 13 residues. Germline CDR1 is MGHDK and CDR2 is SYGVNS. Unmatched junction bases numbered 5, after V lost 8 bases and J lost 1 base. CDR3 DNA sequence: TGTGCCAGCGCCTTGGGGGGGTCCTACGAGCAGTACTTC. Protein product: CASALGGSYEQYF.

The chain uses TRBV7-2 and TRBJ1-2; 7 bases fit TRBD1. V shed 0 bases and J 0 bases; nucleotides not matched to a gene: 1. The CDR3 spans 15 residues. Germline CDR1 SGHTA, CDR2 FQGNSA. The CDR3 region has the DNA TGTGCCAGCAGCTTAGCCGGGACAGCTAACTATGGCTACACCTTC. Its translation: CASSLAGTANYGYTF.

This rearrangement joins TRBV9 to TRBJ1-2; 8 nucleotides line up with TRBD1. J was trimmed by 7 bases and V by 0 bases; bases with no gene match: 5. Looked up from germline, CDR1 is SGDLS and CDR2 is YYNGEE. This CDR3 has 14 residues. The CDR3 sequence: CASSVASDRAGYTF. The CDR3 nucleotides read TGTGCCAGCAGCGTAGCTTCGGACAGGGCTGGCTACACCTTC.

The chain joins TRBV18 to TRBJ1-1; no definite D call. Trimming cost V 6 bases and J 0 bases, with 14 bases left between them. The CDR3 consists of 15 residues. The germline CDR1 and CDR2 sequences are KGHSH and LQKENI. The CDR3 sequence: CASSGRQDMNTEAFF. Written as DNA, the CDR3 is TGTGCCAGCTCGGGAAGACAAGACATGAACACTGAAGCTTTCTTT.